This T cell receptor beta chain was obtained from a study of blood T cell repertoires in COVID-19. Study details: Samples taken during acute and convalescent COVID-19 were collected in the United States, Italy and Spain. T cells, B-cell-depleted T cells, or PBMCs supplied cDNA or gDNA.

This clone was recorded a few times. The CDR3 is made up of 15 amino acids. Germline assignment: CDR1 SGHRS and CDR2 YFSETQ. With V trimmed by 4 bases and J by 2 bases, 7 bases remained unmatched. The method was immunoSEQ multiplex PCR; TCRdb's version includes in-frame clones alone and lacks a portion of them. The top ten hold roughly 3.1% of the sample, which has about 400,000 clones, around 86% seen once. The receptor was isolated from a human donor in a cohort sampled during active COVID-19. This rearrangement joins TRBV5-1 to TRBJ2-5, with 8 bases identical to TRBD2. Sequencing used peripheral blood. CDR3 sequence: CASSPGQRGQETQYF. CDR3 nucleotide sequence: TGCGCCAGCAGCCCCGGGCAGCGGGGGCAAGAGACCCAGTACTTC.